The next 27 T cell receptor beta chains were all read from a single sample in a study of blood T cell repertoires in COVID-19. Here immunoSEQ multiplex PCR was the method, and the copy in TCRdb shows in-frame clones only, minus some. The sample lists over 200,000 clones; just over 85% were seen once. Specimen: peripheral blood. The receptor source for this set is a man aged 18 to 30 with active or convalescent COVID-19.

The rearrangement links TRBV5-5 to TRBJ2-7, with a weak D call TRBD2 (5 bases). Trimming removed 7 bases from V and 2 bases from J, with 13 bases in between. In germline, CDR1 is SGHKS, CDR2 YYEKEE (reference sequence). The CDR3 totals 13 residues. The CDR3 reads CASVDSPAYEQYF. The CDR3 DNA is TGTGCCAGCGTGGACTCGCCGGCCTACGAGCAGTACTTC. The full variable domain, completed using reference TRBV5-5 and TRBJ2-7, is DAGVTQSPTHLIKTRGQQVTLRCSPISGHKSVSWYQQVLGQGPQFIFQYYEKEERGRGNFPDRFSARQFPNYSSELNVNALLLGDSALYLCASVDSPAYEQYFGPGTRLTVT.

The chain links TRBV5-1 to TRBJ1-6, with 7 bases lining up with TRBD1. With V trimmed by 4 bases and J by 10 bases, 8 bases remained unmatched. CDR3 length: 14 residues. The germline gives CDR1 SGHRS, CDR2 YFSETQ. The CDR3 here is CASSPYTGDSPLHF. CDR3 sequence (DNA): TGCGCCAGCAGCCCGTATACAGGGGACTCACCCCTCCACTTT.

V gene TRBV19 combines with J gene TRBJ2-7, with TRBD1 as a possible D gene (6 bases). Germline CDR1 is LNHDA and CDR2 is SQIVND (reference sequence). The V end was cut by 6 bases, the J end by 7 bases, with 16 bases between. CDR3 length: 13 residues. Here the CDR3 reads CASRDSRSREQYF. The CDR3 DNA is TGTGCCAGTAGGGACAGCCGATCGAGGGAGCAGTACTTC. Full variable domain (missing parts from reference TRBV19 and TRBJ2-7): DGGITQSPKYLFRKEGQNVTLSCEQNLNHDAMYWYRQDPGQGLRLIYYSQIVNDFQKGDIAEGYSVSREKKESFPLTVTSAQKNPTAFYLCASRDSRSREQYFGPGTRLTVT.

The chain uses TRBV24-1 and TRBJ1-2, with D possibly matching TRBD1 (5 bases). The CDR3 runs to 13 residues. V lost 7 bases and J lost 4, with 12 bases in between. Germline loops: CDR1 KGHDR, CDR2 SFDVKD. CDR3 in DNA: TGTGCCACCAGCTGGGGCTTGGGCTATGGCTACACCTTC. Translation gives CATSWGLGYGYTF.

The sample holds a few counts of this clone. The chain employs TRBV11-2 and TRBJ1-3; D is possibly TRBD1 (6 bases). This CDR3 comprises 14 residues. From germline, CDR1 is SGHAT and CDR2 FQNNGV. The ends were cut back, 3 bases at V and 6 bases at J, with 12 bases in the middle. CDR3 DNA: TGTGCCAGCAGCTTTTCGACAGGATTAAACACCATATATTTT. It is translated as CASSFSTGLNTIYF.

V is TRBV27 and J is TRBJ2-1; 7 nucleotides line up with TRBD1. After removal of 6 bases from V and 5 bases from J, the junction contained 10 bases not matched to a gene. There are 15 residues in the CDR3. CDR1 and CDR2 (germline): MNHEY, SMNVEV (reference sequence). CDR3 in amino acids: CASRFTGQWDNEQFF. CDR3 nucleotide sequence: TGTGCCAGCAGATTCACGGGACAGTGGGACAATGAGCAGTTCTTC.

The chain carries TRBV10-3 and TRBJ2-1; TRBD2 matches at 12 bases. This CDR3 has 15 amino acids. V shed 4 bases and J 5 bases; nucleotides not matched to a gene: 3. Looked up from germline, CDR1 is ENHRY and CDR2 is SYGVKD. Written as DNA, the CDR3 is TGTGCCATCAGTGGAAGGACTAGCGGGGACAATGAGCAGTTCTTC. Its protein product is CAISGRTSGDNEQFF.

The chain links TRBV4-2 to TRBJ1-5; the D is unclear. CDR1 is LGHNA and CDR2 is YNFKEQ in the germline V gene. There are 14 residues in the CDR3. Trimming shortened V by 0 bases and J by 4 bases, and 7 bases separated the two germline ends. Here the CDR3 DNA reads TGTGCCAGCAGCCAAGATCCGGGTAATCAGCCCCAGCATTTT. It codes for CASSQDPGNQPQHF.

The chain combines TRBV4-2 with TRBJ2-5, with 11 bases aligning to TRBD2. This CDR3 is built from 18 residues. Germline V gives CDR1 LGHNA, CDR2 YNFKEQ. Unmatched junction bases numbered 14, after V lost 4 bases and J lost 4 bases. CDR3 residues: CASSRSQTSGDSRETQYF. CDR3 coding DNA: TGTGCCAGCAGCCGAAGCCAGACTAGCGGGGACTCTAGAGAGACCCAGTACTTC.

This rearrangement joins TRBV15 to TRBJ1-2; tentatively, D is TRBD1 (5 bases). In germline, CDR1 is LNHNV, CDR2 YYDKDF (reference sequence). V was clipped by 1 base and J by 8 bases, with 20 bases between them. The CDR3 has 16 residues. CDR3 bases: TGTGCCACCAGCAGAGGGCTTGCAGGGTTTTATGACGGCTACACCTTC. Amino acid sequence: CATSRGLAGFYDGYTF.

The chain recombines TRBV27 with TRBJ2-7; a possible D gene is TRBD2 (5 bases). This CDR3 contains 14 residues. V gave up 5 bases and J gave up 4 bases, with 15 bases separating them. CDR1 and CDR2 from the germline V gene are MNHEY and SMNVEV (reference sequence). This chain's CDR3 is CASSVLANAYEQYF. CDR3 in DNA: TGTGCCAGCAGTGTTCTAGCCAACGCGTACGAGCAGTACTTC.

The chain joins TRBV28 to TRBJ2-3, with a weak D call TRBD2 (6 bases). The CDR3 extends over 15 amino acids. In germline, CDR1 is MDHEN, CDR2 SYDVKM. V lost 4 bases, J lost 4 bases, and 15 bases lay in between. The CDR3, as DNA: TGTGCCAGCAGTTCGACCAGCGGGTGGTCAGATACGCAGTATTTT. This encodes CASSSTSGWSDTQYF.

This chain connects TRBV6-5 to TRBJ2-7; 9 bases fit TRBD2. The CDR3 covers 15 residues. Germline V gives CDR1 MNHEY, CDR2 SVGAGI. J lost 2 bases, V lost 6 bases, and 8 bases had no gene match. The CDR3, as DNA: TGTGCCAGCAGACCACAGCGGGAGGTCACCTACGAGCAGTACTTC. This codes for CASRPQREVTYEQYF.

CDR3: CASRRGRRERETQYF. DNA for the CDR3: TGTGCCAGCAGGAGGGGGCGTCGAGAGAGAGAGACCCAGTACTTC. The gene calls are TRBV7-8 and TRBJ2-5, with 7 bases lining up with TRBD1. Germline trimming cut 6 bases from V and 4 bases from J; bases unmatched to any gene: 11. The CDR3 is 15 residues long. Germline V CDR1 and CDR2: SGHVS, FQNEAQ.

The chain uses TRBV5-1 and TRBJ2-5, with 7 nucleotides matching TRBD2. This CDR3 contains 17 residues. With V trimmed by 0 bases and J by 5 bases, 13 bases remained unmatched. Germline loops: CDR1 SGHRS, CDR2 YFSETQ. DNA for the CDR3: TGCGCCAGCAGCTTGGGAACCTGGGAGGGCCCGAGGGAGACCCAGTACTTC. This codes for CASSLGTWEGPRETQYF.

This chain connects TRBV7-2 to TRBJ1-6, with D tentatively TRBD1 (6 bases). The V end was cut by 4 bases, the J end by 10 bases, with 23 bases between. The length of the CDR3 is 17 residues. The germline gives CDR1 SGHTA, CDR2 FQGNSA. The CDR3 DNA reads TGTGCCAGCAGCTCGCCGGGACCTACTAGGGGGAACTCACCCCTCCACTTT. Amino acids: CASSSPGPTRGNSPLHF.

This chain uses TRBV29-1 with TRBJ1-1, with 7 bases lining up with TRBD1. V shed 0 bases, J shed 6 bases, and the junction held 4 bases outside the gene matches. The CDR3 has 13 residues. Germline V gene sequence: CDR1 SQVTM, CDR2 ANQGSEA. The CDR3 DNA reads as TGCAGCGTTGAAGAGACAGGGAGGTCTGAAGCTTTCTTT. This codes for CSVEETGRSEAFF.

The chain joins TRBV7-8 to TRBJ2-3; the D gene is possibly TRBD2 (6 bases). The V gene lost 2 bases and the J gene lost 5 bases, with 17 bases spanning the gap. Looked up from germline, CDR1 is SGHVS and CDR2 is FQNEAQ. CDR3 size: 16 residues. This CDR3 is CASSLRPTQEGDTQYF. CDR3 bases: TGTGCCAGCAGCTTAAGACCCACGCAGGAGGGAGATACGCAGTATTTT.

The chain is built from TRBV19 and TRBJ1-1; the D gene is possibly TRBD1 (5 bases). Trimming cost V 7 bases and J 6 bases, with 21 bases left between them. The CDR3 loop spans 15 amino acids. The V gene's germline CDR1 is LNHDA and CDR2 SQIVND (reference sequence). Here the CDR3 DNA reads TGTGCCAGTATTCAAGCCGCAGGGTTTACGGCTGAAGCTTTCTTT. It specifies CASIQAAGFTAEAFF.

CDR3 bases: TGTGCCAGCTCACCACCGGGAGGATCGAACACTGAAGCTTTCTTT. Translating it yields CASSPPGGSNTEAFF. V usage is TRBV18 and J usage is TRBJ1-1, with D uncertain. Trimming pared 0 bases from V and 1 base from J, leaving 9 bases between. CDR1 and CDR2 (germline): KGHSH, LQKENI. The CDR3 covers 15 residues.

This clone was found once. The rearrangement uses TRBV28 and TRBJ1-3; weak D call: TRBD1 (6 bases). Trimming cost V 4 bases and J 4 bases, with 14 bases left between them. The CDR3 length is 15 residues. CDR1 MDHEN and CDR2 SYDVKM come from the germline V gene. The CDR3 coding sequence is TGTGCCAGCAGTTCCTACAGGGCTCAGGGAAACACCATATATTTT. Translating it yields CASSSYRAQGNTIYF.

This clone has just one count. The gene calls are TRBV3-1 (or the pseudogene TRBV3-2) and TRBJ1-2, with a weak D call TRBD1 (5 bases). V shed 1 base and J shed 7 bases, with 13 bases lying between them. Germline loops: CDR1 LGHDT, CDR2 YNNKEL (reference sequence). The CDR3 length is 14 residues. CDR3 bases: TGTGCCAGCAGCCAAGCGGGGGGTGGCGGTGGCTACACCTTC. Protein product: CASSQAGGGGGYTF.

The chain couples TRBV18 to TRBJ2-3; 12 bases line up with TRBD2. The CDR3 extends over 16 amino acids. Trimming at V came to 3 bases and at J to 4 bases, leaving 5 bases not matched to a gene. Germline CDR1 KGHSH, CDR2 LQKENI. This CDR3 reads CASSPWTSGTSDTQYF. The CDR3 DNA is TGTGCCAGCTCACCGTGGACTAGCGGGACCTCAGATACGCAGTATTTT.

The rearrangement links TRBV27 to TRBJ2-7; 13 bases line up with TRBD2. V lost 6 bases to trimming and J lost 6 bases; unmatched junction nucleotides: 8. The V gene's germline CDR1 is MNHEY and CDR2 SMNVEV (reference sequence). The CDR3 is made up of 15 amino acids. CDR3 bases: TGTGCCAGCAGACTGACTAGCGGGAGGCTGGGCGAGCAGTACTTC. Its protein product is CASRLTSGRLGEQYF.

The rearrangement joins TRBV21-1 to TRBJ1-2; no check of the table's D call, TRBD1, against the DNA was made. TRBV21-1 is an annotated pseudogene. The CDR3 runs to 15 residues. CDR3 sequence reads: CASSKKDRGTYGYTF. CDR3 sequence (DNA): TGTGCCAGCAGCAAAAAGGACAGGGGAACCTATGGCTACACCTTC.

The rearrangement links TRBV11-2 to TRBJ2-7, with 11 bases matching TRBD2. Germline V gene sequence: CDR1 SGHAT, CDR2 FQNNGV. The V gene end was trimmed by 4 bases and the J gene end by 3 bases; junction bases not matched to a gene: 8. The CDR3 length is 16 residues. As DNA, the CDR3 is TGTGCCAGCAGCTCGACTAGCGGGGTTGCCTACTACGAGCAGTACTTC. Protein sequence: CASSSTSGVAYYEQYF.

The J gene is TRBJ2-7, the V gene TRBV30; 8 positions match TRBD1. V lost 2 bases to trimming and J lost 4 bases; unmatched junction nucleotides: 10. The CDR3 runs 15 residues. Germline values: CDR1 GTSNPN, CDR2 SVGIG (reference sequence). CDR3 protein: CAWSRAGGEIYEQYF. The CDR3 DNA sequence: TGTGCCTGGAGTCGTGCAGGGGGCGAAATATACGAGCAGTACTTC.